This entry is about one T cell receptor (beta chain). Its antigen is currently unknown. The CDR3 loop spans 14 amino acids. Germline-derived CDR1 and CDR2 are MRHNA and SNTAGT. V was clipped by 5 bases and J by 0 bases, with 9 bases between them. The data originate from a study of cytomegalovirus exposure and HLA in healthy donors. General study findings and limits: Across donors, presence/absence analyses took sequencing depth to be roughly uniform. Across donors, most TCRs were seen rarely, yet some public ones were widespread. A link between a missense DCLRE1C variant and TCR beta V- and J-gene trimming emerged from a later analysis.

The PCR employed 60 Vbeta primers together with 13 Jbeta primers. Profiling relied on immunoSEQ multiplex PCR, and the TCRdb table lists in-frame clones only, not all of them. The repertoire holds around 110,000 clones, 70% to 80% seen once, with approximately 4% in the top ten. The clonotype was recovered from a young man in good health and CMV-seropositive. Material for sequencing was PBMCs. V is TRBV6-4 and J is TRBJ2-3; D remains ambiguous. DNA for the CDR3: TGTGCCAGCAGTCCCTACTATAGCACAGATACGCAGTATTTT. Its protein product is CASSPYYSTDTQYF.